This T cell receptor beta chain comes out of a study of cytomegalovirus exposure and HLA in healthy donors. Study-wide results and caveats: Indistinguishability led to the exclusion of some V segments, TRBV6-2 and TRBV6-3 included.

The V gene end was trimmed by 2 bases and the J gene end by 12 bases; junction bases not matched to a gene: 2. The CDR3 runs to 12 residues. Germline loops: CDR1 KGHSH, CDR2 LQKENI. The study ran its PCR with 60 Vbeta and 13 Jbeta primers. Some clones are missing from TCRdb's copy, which holds only in-frame ones; the method was immunoSEQ multiplex PCR. The sample yields approximately 160,000 clones, over 70% seen once. A word on this clone: Its cognate antigen is unknown.

The specimen sequenced was PBMCs. The clonotype comes from a man aged 45 to 65 in good health and CMV-seropositive. This rearrangement joins TRBV18 to TRBJ2-1; 9 bases match TRBD1. The CDR3 region is CASSPGQGWQFF. In DNA form, the CDR3 reads TGTGCCAGCTCACCAGGACAGGGGTGGCAGTTCTTC.